The T cell receptor (beta chain) under discussion was sequenced for a study of OX40 agonist ivuxolimab in advanced cancers. Study-wide background: Partial responses, seen in three patients, involved one hepatocellular carcinoma and two cutaneous melanomas. Study conclusions and caveats: On average, a greater number of expanded clones characterised CD8+ T cells relative to CD4+. Clones of CD4+ and CD8+ blood T cells grew by week 6 at doses of 0.1 to 3.0 mg/kg.

This CDR3 is built from 13 residues. J gave up 8 bases and V 4 bases, and 5 bases lay outside the gene matches. In germline, CDR1 is SGHDT, CDR2 YYEEEE. Assay used: immunoSEQ multiplex PCR; TCRdb lists only in-frame clones, some missing. The sample shows 70,000 or so clones, more than 85% of them seen only once. With respect to this clone: Antigen: not known.

The material was CD4+ or CD8+ T cells sorted from blood, obtained in a trial of the OX40 agonist ivuxolimab. This chain joins TRBV5-6 and TRBJ1-4; 7 bases agree with TRBD1. This receptor was obtained from an adult with an advanced solid tumor such as melanoma, head and neck, liver or kidney cancer. Here the CDR3 reads CASSRGTEEKLFF. DNA of the CDR3: TGTGCCAGCAGCCGTGGGACAGAGGAAAAACTGTTTTTT. The full variable domain, completed using reference TRBV5-6 and TRBJ1-4, is DAGVTQSPTHLIKTRGQQVTLRCSPKSGHDTVSWYQQALGQGPQFIFQYYEEEERQRGNFPDRFSGHQFPNYSSELNVNALLLGDSALYLCASSRGTEEKLFFGSGTQLSVL.